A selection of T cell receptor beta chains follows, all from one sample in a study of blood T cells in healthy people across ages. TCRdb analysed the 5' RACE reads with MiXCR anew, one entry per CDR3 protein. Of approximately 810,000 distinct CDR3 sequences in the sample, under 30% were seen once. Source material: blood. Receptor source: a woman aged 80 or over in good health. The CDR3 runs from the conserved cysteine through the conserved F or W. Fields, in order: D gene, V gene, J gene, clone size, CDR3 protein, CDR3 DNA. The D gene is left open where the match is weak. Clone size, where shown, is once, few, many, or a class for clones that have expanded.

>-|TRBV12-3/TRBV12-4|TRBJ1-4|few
CASSLPGRSNEKLFF
TGTGCCAGCAGTTTGCCGGGACGGTCTAATGAAAAACTGTTTTTT
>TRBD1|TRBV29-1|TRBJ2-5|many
CSVAPGQQETQYF
TGCAGCGTTGCCCCGGGACAGCAAGAGACCCAGTACTTC
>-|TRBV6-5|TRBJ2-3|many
CASSYSRRPTDTQYF
TGTGCCAGCAGTTACTCCAGGAGGCCCACAGATACGCAGTATTTT
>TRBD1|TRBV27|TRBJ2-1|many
CASNTRSGQGYNEQFF
TGTGCCAGCAATACTAGATCGGGACAGGGCTACAATGAGCAGTTCTTC
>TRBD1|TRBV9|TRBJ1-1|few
CASAAMGQGADTEAFF
TGTGCCAGCGCAGCCATGGGACAGGGGGCGGACACTGAAGCTTTCTTT
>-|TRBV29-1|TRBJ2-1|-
CNVEQGPNEQFF
TGCAACGTGGAGCAGGGCCCCAATGAGCAGTTCTTC
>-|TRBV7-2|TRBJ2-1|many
CASSLGSPQGEQFF
TGTGCCAGCAGCTTAGGATCACCCCAGGGCGAGCAGTTCTTC
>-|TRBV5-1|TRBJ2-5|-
CASSLFTLQETQYF
TGCGCCAGCAGCTTGTTCACTCTCCAAGAGACCCAGTACTTC
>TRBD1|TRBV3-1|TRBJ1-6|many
CASSPKRQGLPLHF
TGTGCCAGCAGCCCCAAAAGACAGGGGTTACCCCTCCACTTT
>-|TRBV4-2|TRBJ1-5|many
CASSQALISNQPQHF
TGTGCCAGCAGCCAAGCACTCATTAGCAATCAGCCCCAGCATTTT
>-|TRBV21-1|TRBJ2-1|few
CAKTRGQGGNERFF
TGTGCCAAAACGAGGGGACAGGGGGGCAATGAGCGGTTCTTC
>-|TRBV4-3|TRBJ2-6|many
CASSQDFSGAPGANVLTF
TGCGCCAGCAGCCAAGATTTTTCGGGGGCGCCTGGGGCCAACGTCCTGACTTTC
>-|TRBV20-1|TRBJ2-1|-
CSAFLSSYNEQFF
TGCAGTGCGTTTCTAAGCTCCTACAATGAGCAGTTCTTC
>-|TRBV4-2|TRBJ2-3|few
CASSRDQLTDTQYF
TGTGCCAGCAGCCGGGACCAACTCACAGATACGCAGTATTTT
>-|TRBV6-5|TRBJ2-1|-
CASSYKGGPYEQLF
TGTGCCAGCAGTTATAAGGGGGGGCCCTATGAGCAGTTATTC
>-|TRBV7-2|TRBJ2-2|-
CASSLQGPPNTGERFF
TGTGCCAGCAGCTTACAGGGACCCCCGAACACCGGGGAGCGGTTTTTT
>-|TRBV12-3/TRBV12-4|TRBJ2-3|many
CASSRNFADTQYF
TGTGCCAGCAGTCGCAACTTCGCAGATACGCAGTATTTT
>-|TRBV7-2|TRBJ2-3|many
CASSLAYEHTDTQYF
TGTGCCAGCAGCTTAGCATACGAACACACAGATACGCAGTATTTT
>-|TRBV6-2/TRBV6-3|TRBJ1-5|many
CASSYGEGGNQPQHF
TGTGCCAGCAGTTACGGCGAGGGCGGAAATCAGCCCCAGCATTTT
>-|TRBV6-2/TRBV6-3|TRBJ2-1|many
CASSYNGFGNEQFF
TGTGCCAGCAGTTACAACGGGTTCGGCAATGAGCAGTTCTTC